The clone carrying this TCR beta chain was recorded many times. Antigen: not known. No fewer than 6.5 million PBMCs went into each sample. Total RNA was isolated from each sample in quantities of at least 5.5 micrograms. This sample was included in a study of blood T cells in healthy people across ages. Overall study findings and caveats: Naive CD4+ cell counts and diversity both ran higher in long-lived than in aged donors. The fall in TCR beta diversity per million T cells was roughly linear with age.

Using a J-beta primer mix together with a sample-barcoded 5' primer, a second PCR was run for about 7 to 12 cycles. MiXCR, applied by TCRdb to the 5' RACE reads, yields one record per CDR3 protein. Among just under 900,000 distinct CDR3 sequences listed, 29% were seen once. V was clipped by 5 bases and J by 3 bases; unmatched bases: 2. The CDR3 loop spans 14 amino acids. CDR1 is MDHEN, CDR2 SYDVKM, per germline. The chain is built from TRBV28 and TRBJ2-1; 9 positions agree with TRBD2. The receptor was derived from a woman aged 80 or over in good health. Sample: blood. CDR3 nucleotide sequence: TGTGCCAGCAGTCTAGCGGGGTACTACAATGAGCAGTTCTTC. It is translated as CASSLAGYYNEQFF.